This T cell receptor (beta chain) was documented in a study of T-cell memory formation after mild COVID-19. Findings and caveats of the study: Clonal second-wave expansions that peaked on day 37 had unconfirmed SARS-CoV-2 specificity. Contracting CD4+ clones sat mainly in CM and EM; CD8+ in EMRA. Within pre-infection memory, some responding clones were found, suggesting cross-reactive memory joined.

Trimming removed 5 bases from V and 9 bases from J, with 17 bases in between. This CDR3 comprises 15 residues. Germline lookup yields CDR1 SGHTA and CDR2 FQGNSA. This clonotype came up many times. Antigen: not known. TCRdb recomputed calls from the 5' RACE reads with MiXCR, one row per CDR3 protein. Of 150,000 to 200,000 distinct CDR3 sequences in the sample, 11% are singletons; the top ten hold 3.5% to 4.5%. This chain links TRBV7-2 with TRBJ1-6; D not resolved. This receptor was identified in a man between 18 and 35 years old who had mild COVID-19 (a few samples of this study predate the infection). Cell type and time point are not known. Sample: PBMCs or a T cell subset sorted from them (not recorded which). CDR3 amino acids: CASSPRAGDLSPLHF. Here the CDR3 DNA reads TGTGCCAGCAGCCCCCGGGCGGGAGACCTTTCACCCCTCCACTTT. Filled out from reference TRBV7-2 and TRBJ1-6, the complete variable domain reads GAGVSQSPSNKVTEKGKDVELRCDPISGHTALYWYRQSLGQGLEFLIYFQGNSAPDKSGLPSDRFSAERTGGSVSTLTIQRTQQEDSAVYLCASSPRAGDLSPLHFGNGTRLTVT.